This T cell receptor beta chain was sequenced for a study of blood T cell repertoires in COVID-19. It was within 2 weeks before study entry that exposed participants met a COVID-19 case. Clones were read by immunoSEQ multiplex PCR, and TCRdb kept only the in-frame ones, dropping some. The table records some 320,000 clones, approximately 91% of them present only once. Source material: PBMCs or T cells enriched from blood (not recorded which). This receptor was identified in a woman under 40 who had been exposed to COVID-19.

The CDR3 region is CASSSRQGASDLRGYTF. CDR3 DNA: TGTGCCAGCAGCTCTCGACAGGGGGCTTCTGATCTCAGAGGCTACACCTTC. The rearrangement uses TRBV7-9 and TRBJ1-2, with TRBD1 identical over 10 bases. J gave up 8 bases and V 4 bases, and 16 bases lay outside the gene matches. The length of the CDR3 is 17 residues. CDR1 and CDR2 from the germline V gene are SEHNR and FQNEAQ (reference sequence).